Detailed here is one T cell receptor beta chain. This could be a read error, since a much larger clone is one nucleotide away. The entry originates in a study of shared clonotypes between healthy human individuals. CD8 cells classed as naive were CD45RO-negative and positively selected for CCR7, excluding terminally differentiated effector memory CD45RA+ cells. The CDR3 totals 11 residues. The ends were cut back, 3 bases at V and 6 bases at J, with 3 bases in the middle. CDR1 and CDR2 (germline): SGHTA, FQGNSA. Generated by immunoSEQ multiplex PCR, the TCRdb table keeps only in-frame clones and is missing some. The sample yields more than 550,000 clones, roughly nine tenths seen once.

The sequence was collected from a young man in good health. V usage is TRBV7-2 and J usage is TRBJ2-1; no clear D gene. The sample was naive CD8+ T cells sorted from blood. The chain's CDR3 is CASSLGNEQFF. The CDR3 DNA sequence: TGTGCCAGCAGCTTGGGCAATGAGCAGTTCTTC.